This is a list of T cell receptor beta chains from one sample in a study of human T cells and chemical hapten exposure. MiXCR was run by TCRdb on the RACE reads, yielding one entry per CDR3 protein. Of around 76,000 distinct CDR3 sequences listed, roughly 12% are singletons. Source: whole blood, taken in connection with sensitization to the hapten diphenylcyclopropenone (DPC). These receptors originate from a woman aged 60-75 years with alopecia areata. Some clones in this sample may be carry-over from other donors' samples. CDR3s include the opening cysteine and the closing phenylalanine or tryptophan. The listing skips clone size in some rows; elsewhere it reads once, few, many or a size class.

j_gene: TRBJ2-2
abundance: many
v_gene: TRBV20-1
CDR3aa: CSAVYNTGELFF

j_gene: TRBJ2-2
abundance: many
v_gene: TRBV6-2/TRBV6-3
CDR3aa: CASSYLGAHTGELFF

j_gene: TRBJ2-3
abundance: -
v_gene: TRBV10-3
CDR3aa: CAIRTGTSGGRTDTQYF

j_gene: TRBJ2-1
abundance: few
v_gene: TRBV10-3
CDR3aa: CATTEQADNEQFF

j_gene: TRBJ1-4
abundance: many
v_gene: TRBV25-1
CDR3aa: CASNPRWDNEKLFF

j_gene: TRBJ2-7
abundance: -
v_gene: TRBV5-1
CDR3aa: CANSPAGQDFYEQYF

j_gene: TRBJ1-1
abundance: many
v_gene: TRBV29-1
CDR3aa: CSVDSGRAEAFF

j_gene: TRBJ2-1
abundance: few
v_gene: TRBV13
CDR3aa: CASSPHGGPVNEQFF

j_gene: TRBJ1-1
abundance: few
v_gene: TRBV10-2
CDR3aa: CASRVLTEAFF

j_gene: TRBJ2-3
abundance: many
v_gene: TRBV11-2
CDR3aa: CASSLDRTGVTDTQYF

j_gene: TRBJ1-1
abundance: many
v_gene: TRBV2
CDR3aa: CANTDTGDTEAFF

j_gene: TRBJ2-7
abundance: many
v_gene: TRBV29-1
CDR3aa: CSVVRASDEQYF

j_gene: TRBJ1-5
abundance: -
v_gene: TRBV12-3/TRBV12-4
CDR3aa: CASTWGFGQPQHF

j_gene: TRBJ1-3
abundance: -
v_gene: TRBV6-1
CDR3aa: CASSEWGRGGNTIYF